These 30 T cell receptor beta chains were all obtained from the same sample, sequenced in a study of lymphopenia after photon versus proton radiotherapy. Using immunoSEQ multiplex PCR, the repertoire was profiled, and TCRdb retains in-frame clones only, with some absent. The table has fewer than 25,000 clones, about 80% seen once. Sequenced material: peripheral blood, taken from a patient treated with photon-based radiotherapy. The origin of the receptors is a man aged 35-49 years with gastric cancer.

This clone was counted between two and nine times. The chain carries TRBV6-1 and TRBJ2-7; 8 bases align to TRBD2. The CDR3 sequence is 11 residues long. The germline V gene has CDR1 MNHNS and CDR2 SASEGT. V was pared by 4 bases and J by 10 bases, with 3 bases of the junction left unmatched. The CDR3 bases are TGTGCCAGCAGTGTACGGGGGGGACAGTACTTC. This translates into CASSVRGGQYF.

The chain is built from TRBV7-2 and TRBJ1-1; the D is unclear. The CDR3 consists of 13 residues. Deletions cut 5 bases from V and 0 bases from J, with 7 bases between. Germline V CDR1 and CDR2: SGHTA, FQGNSA. The DNA for the CDR3 is TGTGCCAGCAGCACACAGATGAACACTGAAGCTTTCTTT. It encodes CASSTQMNTEAFF.

This clone has only a few counts. The chain employs TRBV6-5 and TRBJ2-7; 7 bases align to TRBD2. The CDR3 has 15 residues. V was pared by 3 bases and J by 1 base, with 6 bases of the junction left unmatched. The germline CDR1 and CDR2 sequences are MNHEY and SVGAGI. CDR3 sequence reads: CASSYLSGESYEQYF. The CDR3 DNA reads as TGTGCCAGCAGTTATCTCAGCGGGGAGTCCTACGAGCAGTACTTC.

The rearrangement uses TRBV6-5 and TRBJ1-2, with no clear D. CDR1 MNHEY and CDR2 SVGAGI come from the germline V gene. The CDR3 has 14 residues. V lost 6 bases and J lost 6, with 17 bases in between. CDR3 region: CASRDQGEFNGYTF. The CDR3 DNA sequence: TGTGCCAGCAGGGACCAAGGAGAGTTTAATGGCTACACCTTC.

V gene TRBV5-8 combines with J gene TRBJ1-6; 9 positions match TRBD1. The CDR3 consists of 17 residues. Per the germline V gene, CDR1 is SGHTS and CDR2 is YDEGEE. V shed 1 base and J 7 bases; nucleotides not matched to a gene: 9. In nucleotides, the CDR3 is TGTGCCAGCAGCTTGAGTGGGGACAGGGTCCCAAATTCACCCCTCCACTTT. Its protein is CASSLSGDRVPNSPLHF.

The J gene is TRBJ1-1, the V gene TRBV11-2; D not certain. V shed 1 base and J shed 11 bases, with 8 bases lying between them. CDR1 and CDR2 from the germline V gene are SGHAT and FQNNGV. CDR3 length: 11 residues. For the CDR3, the DNA is TGTGCCAGCAGCTTAGTCTCTGGGGCTTTCTTT. Protein product: CASSLVSGAFF.

This chain connects TRBV14 to TRBJ1-2; maybe TRBD1 (5 bases). Trimming cost V 4 bases and J 8 bases, with 14 bases left between them. Germline V lookup: CDR1 SGHDN, CDR2 FVKESK. The CDR3 runs 13 residues. CDR3 region: CASSPNRGYGYTF. CDR3 bases: TGTGCCAGCAGCCCTAATCGGGGGTACGGCTACACCTTC.

This rearrangement joins TRBV7-2 to TRBJ1-5; TRBD1 agrees at 7 bases. CDR3 length: 17 residues. Germline V gene lookup returns CDR1 SGHTA and CDR2 FQGNSA. V was pared by 5 bases and J by 5 bases, with 15 bases of the junction left unmatched. The CDR3 loop is CASSVGTRGPGDQPQHF. CDR3 DNA sequence: TGTGCCAGCAGCGTAGGGACAAGGGGGCCCGGGGATCAGCCCCAGCATTTT.

The rearrangement joins TRBV7-2 to TRBJ2-5; D is possibly TRBD1 (6 bases). Deletions cut 5 bases from V and 5 bases from J, with 12 bases between. The CDR3 length is 13 residues. Germline V gives CDR1 SGHTA, CDR2 FQGNSA. CDR3 amino acids: CASSDRRRETQYF. The CDR3 DNA follows: TGTGCCAGCAGCGACAGGCGTCGGGAGACCCAGTACTTC.

J is TRBJ2-3 and V is TRBV30; 7 bases align to TRBD1. The V gene's germline CDR1 is GTSNPN and CDR2 SVGIG (reference sequence). This CDR3 is 14 amino acids long. The trim removed 0 bases at V and 4 bases at J, leaving 4 bases unmatched. The CDR3 DNA reads as TGTGCCTGGAGTGTATTGACAGGGTCAGATACGCAGTATTTT. It codes for CAWSVLTGSDTQYF.

This sequence joins TRBV19 and TRBJ1-6, with a possible D match to TRBD1 (5 bases). The CDR3 runs to 14 residues. CDR1 and CDR2 from the germline V gene are LNHDA and SQIVND (reference sequence). Trimming shortened V by 8 bases and J by 3 bases, and 11 bases separated the two germline ends. The CDR3 coding sequence is TGTGCCAGTTGGGGCGGGAACTATAATTCACCCCTCCACTTT. Translation gives CASWGGNYNSPLHF.

A single count supports this clone. The rearrangement joins TRBV7-2 to TRBJ1-1, with D unclear. Germline CDR1 reads SGHTA; CDR2 reads FQGNSA. CDR3 length: 13 amino acids. The V end lost 4 bases, the J end lost 7 bases, and 13 bases lay between the germline ends. In nucleotides, the CDR3 is TGTGCCAGCAGCTCCCGACCCGCGAGTGAAGCTTTCTTT. It specifies CASSSRPASEAFF.

This clone has more than one count but fewer than ten. The chain combines TRBV7-2 with TRBJ1-1, with 9 nucleotides matching TRBD1. The J segment lost 5 bases and the V segment lost 5 bases, leaving 6 bases of the junction unmatched. The CDR3 has 14 amino acids. Germline V gives CDR1 SGHTA, CDR2 FQGNSA. This CDR3 is CASSPDRGATEAFF. CDR3 nucleotide sequence: TGTGCCAGCAGCCCCGACAGGGGGGCGACTGAAGCTTTCTTT.

The rearrangement joins TRBV2 to TRBJ1-1; 9 nucleotides match TRBD1. CDR1 and CDR2 (germline): SNHLY, FYNNEI. The J segment lost 10 bases and the V segment lost 6 bases, leaving 9 bases of the junction unmatched. The CDR3 is 13 amino acids. CDR3 protein: CASSPGQGVGAFF. CDR3 nucleotide sequence: TGTGCCAGCAGCCCGGGACAGGGCGTAGGAGCTTTCTTT. The full variable domain, in which reference TRBV2 and TRBJ1-1 provide the parts outside the CDR3, is EPEVTQTPSHQVTQMGQEVILRCVPISNHLYFYWYRQILGQKVEFLVSFYNNEISEKSEIFDDQFSVERPDGSNFTLKIRSTKLEDSAMYFCASSPGQGVGAFFGQGTRLTVV.

Points on this clone: A read error may account for a junction end that differs from germline. The chain is built from TRBV4-2 and TRBJ1-3, with no clear D. CDR3 length: 15 amino acids. Germline CDR1 reads LGHNA; CDR2 reads YNFKEQ. The CDR3: CASRQDWDAGNTIYF. CDR3 nucleotides: TGTGCCAGCAGGCAAGATTGGGATGCCGGAAACACCATATATTTT.

The count of this clone is one. This chain joins TRBV7-9 and TRBJ1-4; D remains ambiguous. The CDR3 covers 11 residues. Trimming cost V 1 base and J 16 bases, with 10 bases left between them. The V gene's germline CDR1 is SEHNR and CDR2 FQNEAQ (reference sequence). CDR3 nucleotide sequence: TGTGCCAGCAGCTTAGGAGGGATTGGGTTTTTT. It is translated as CASSLGGIGFF.

V gene TRBV5-5 combines with J gene TRBJ2-7; D remains unclear. The CDR3 has 11 residues. With 1 base removed from V and 3 bases from J, the gap between germline ends came to 2 bases. Per the germline V gene, CDR1 is SGHKS and CDR2 is YYEKEE (reference sequence). In DNA, the CDR3 is TGTGCCAGCAGCTTGTTCTACGAGCAGTACTTC. Translating gives CASSLFYEQYF.

The chain joins TRBV28 to TRBJ1-1; D is unclear. The germline CDR1 and CDR2 sequences are MDHEN and SYDVKM. The CDR3 covers 12 residues. V was clipped by 7 bases and J by 4 bases, with 10 bases between them. The CDR3 protein is CASKRLSTEAFF. The DNA of the CDR3 is TGTGCCAGCAAGAGGCTTTCCACTGAAGCTTTCTTT.

J is TRBJ1-2 and V is TRBV29-1, with no clear D. V was shortened by 0 bases and J by 6 bases, with 5 bases between the two germline ends. Germline assignment: CDR1 SQVTM and CDR2 ANQGSEA. The length of the CDR3 is 11 residues. This CDR3 is CSVEDLNGYTF. CDR3 nucleotides: TGCAGCGTTGAAGATCTTAATGGCTACACCTTC.

DNA of the CDR3: TGTGCCAGCTCACTCCTGGGGGGAGCCACAACTAATGAAAAACTGTTTTTT. Amino acids: CASSLLGGATTNEKLFF. The chain employs TRBV18 and TRBJ1-4; D perhaps matches TRBD1 (5 bases). The V end was cut by 4 bases, the J end by 0 bases, with 15 bases between. The CDR3 is 17 amino acids. Germline V lookup: CDR1 KGHSH, CDR2 LQKENI.

By its share, this clone is medium-sized. The chain joins TRBV19 to TRBJ2-7, with TRBD1 matching over 10 bases. V lost 5 bases to trimming and J lost 3 bases; unmatched junction nucleotides: 7. The length of the CDR3 is 15 residues. Germline CDR1 LNHDA, CDR2 SQIVND (reference sequence). The CDR3 nucleotides are TGTGCCAGTAGTCCGGGACAGGGGTTTTACTACGAGCAGTACTTC. Its translation is CASSPGQGFYYEQYF.

This clone was counted between two and nine times. The chain recombines TRBV20-1 with TRBJ2-5, with D maybe TRBD2 (5 bases). The CDR3 loop spans 11 amino acids. CDR1 and CDR2 from the germline V gene are DFQATT and SNEGSKA (reference sequence). Trimming took off 2 bases at V and 5 bases at J, with 6 bases between the two ends. The DNA of the CDR3 is TGCAGTGCTAGAACGGGGGAGACCCAGTACTTC. Translation: CSARTGETQYF.

This sequence joins TRBV7-2 and TRBJ2-5; TRBD1 agrees at 8 bases. Per germline, CDR1 SGHTA and CDR2 FQGNSA. V dropped 1 base and J dropped 6; count of bases not matched to a gene: 4. The CDR3 sequence is 14 residues long. The CDR3 sequence is CASSLGAGGQTQYF. The DNA for the CDR3 is TGTGCCAGCAGCTTAGGGGCAGGGGGCCAGACCCAGTACTTC.

The rearrangement joins TRBV11-1 to TRBJ2-3, with 7 bases identical to TRBD1. From germline, CDR1 is SGHAT and CDR2 FQDESV (reference sequence). The V gene end was trimmed by 1 base and the J gene end by 5 bases; junction bases not matched to a gene: 9. This CDR3 spans 16 amino acids. Here the CDR3 reads CASSLGYRGQGDTQYF. In DNA, the CDR3 is TGTGCCAGCAGCTTAGGATACAGGGGCCAGGGAGATACGCAGTATTTT.

The chain is built from TRBV4-2 and TRBJ1-4; 8 nucleotides match TRBD1. V shed 0 bases, J shed 5 bases, and the junction held 2 bases outside the gene matches. There are 15 residues in the CDR3. Germline CDR1 is LGHNA and CDR2 is YNFKEQ. CDR3 sequence (DNA): TGTGCCAGCAGCCAAGAAACAGGGGGAAATGAAAAACTGTTTTTT. Protein product: CASSQETGGNEKLFF.

J is TRBJ2-1 and V is TRBV7-2; the match to TRBD1 covers 10 bases. Germline trimming cut 5 bases from V and 8 bases from J; bases unmatched to any gene: 6. CDR1 and CDR2 (germline): SGHTA, FQGNSA. This CDR3 has 14 residues. The CDR3, as DNA: TGTGCCAGCAGCCTGACAGGGGGCGTGCATGAGCAGTTCTTC. Its translation: CASSLTGGVHEQFF.

CDR3 bases: TGTGCCAGCAGCGTCCCCGGGACAGGGGGTTTAGATACGCAGTATTTT. Residues: CASSVPGTGGLDTQYF. The rearrangement uses TRBV21-1 and TRBJ2-3; TRBD1 is taken as the D call from the table, unchecked against the DNA. TRBV21-1 is termed a pseudogene. CDR3 length equals 16 residues.

V and J are TRBV29-1 and TRBJ2-3; the D call may be TRBD1 or TRBD2 (5 bases each). Trimming pared 3 bases from V and 4 bases from J, leaving 8 bases between. Germline V CDR1 and CDR2: SQVTM, ANQGSEA. CDR3 length: 12 amino acids. The CDR3 DNA follows: TGCAGCGTTGATCTGGGGGCAGATACGCAGTATTTT. Translated: CSVDLGADTQYF.

V and J are TRBV4-2 and TRBJ1-2; tentatively, D is TRBD1 (6 bases). The CDR3 has 13 amino acids. Trimming removed 5 bases from V and 4 bases from J, with 11 bases in between. Germline values: CDR1 LGHNA, CDR2 YNFKEQ. The CDR3, as DNA: TGTGCCAGCAGCGAGACAGGATCCTATGGCTACACCTTC. Translating gives CASSETGSYGYTF.

The V gene is TRBV19, the J gene TRBJ2-7, with 10 bases that match TRBD1. With 4 bases clipped from V and 9 bases from J, the junction kept 6 bases outside the gene matches. CDR1 LNHDA and CDR2 SQIVND come from the germline V gene (reference sequence). CDR3 length: 13 amino acids. The CDR3 DNA reads TGTGCCAGTAGTACGACAGGGGGCGCCGGGCAGTACTTC. Its translation: CASSTTGGAGQYF.